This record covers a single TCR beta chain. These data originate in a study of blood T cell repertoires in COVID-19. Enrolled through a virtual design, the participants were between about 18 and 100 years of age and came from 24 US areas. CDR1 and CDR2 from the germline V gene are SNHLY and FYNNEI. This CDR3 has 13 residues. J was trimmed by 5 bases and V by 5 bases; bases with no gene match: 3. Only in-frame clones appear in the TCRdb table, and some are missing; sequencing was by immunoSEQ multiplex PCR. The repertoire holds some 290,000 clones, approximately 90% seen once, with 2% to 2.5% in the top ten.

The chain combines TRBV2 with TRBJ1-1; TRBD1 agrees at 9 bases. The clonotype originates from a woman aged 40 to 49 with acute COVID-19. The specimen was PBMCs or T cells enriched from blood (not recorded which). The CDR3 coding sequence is TGTGCCAGCAGTAACAGGGGGCTTACTGAAGCTTTCTTT. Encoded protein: CASSNRGLTEAFF. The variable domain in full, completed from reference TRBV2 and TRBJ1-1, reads EPEVTQTPSHQVTQMGQEVILRCVPISNHLYFYWYRQILGQKVEFLVSFYNNEISEKSEIFDDQFSVERPDGSNFTLKIRSTKLEDSAMYFCASSNRGLTEAFFGQGTRLTVV.